A selection of T cell receptor beta chains follows, all from one sample in a study of identical twins. MiXCR, applied by TCRdb to the 5' RACE reads, yields one record per CDR3 protein. The table records 230,000 or so distinct CDR3 sequences, around 8% of them present only once. These same records also appear under a second study, on yellow fever vaccine responses in identical twins.

The sample consisted of CD8+ T cells sorted from blood. The receptors here all came from a woman aged 18 to 35 in good health. CDR3s include the opening cysteine and the closing phenylalanine or tryptophan. Fields, in order: V gene, J gene, clone size, D gene, CDR3 DNA, CDR3 protein. The D gene is left open where the match is weak. Only part of the rows carry a size: once, few, many, or a class if the clone is expanded.

v_call: TRBV7-9
j_call: TRBJ2-5
clone_size: many
d_call: NA
cdr3_nt: TGTGCCAGCAGCTTATTGGGTAGCTCGCCACCCGAGACCCAGTACTTC
cdr3_aa: CASSLLGSSPPETQYF

v_call: TRBV4-1
j_call: TRBJ2-7
clone_size: NA
d_call: NA
cdr3_nt: TGCGCCAGCAGCCAAAAGGACAGCTCGAACTACGAGCAGTACTTC
cdr3_aa: CASSQKDSSNYEQYF

v_call: TRBV7-9
j_call: TRBJ2-2
clone_size: few
d_call: NA
cdr3_nt: TGTGCCAGCAGCTTAGTTCTAAACCGGGCCGGGGAGCTGTTTTTT
cdr3_aa: CASSLVLNRAGELFF

v_call: TRBV20-1
j_call: TRBJ2-5
clone_size: few
d_call: TRBD1
cdr3_nt: TGCAGTGGCAGGGGGTACCAAGAGACCCAGTACTTC
cdr3_aa: CSGRGYQETQYF

v_call: TRBV28
j_call: TRBJ1-2
clone_size: NA
d_call: NA
cdr3_nt: TGTGCCAGCAGTTTCCTACCCGGTCCGGACATCAGGGGAGTCTATGGCTACACCTTC
cdr3_aa: CASSFLPGPDIRGVYGYTF

v_call: TRBV10-3
j_call: TRBJ2-1
clone_size: many
d_call: NA
cdr3_nt: TGTGCCATCAGTGGTGGGGACGACTACAATGAGCAGTTCTTC
cdr3_aa: CAISGGDDYNEQFF

v_call: TRBV29-1
j_call: TRBJ2-3
clone_size: many
d_call: NA
cdr3_nt: TGCAGCGTTGATGGGCGGGACCGCACAGATACGCAGTATTTT
cdr3_aa: CSVDGRDRTDTQYF

v_call: TRBV3-1
j_call: TRBJ2-7
clone_size: few
d_call: NA
cdr3_nt: TGTGCCAGCAGCCAAGATTCCGGGGTTGAGCAGTACTTC
cdr3_aa: CASSQDSGVEQYF

v_call: TRBV28
j_call: TRBJ2-7
clone_size: few
d_call: NA
cdr3_nt: TGTGCCAGCAGCCGAATCCGGGACCTTTCCTACGAGCAGTACTTC
cdr3_aa: CASSRIRDLSYEQYF

v_call: TRBV2
j_call: TRBJ2-1
clone_size: many
d_call: TRBD2
cdr3_nt: TGTGCCAGCAGCGCCGTAGCGGGTGACTCCTACAATGAGCAGTTCTTC
cdr3_aa: CASSAVAGDSYNEQFF

v_call: TRBV29-1
j_call: TRBJ2-3
clone_size: many
d_call: NA
cdr3_nt: TGCAGCGTTGAGGGTCAGGACACCAGCACAGATACGCAGTATTTT
cdr3_aa: CSVEGQDTSTDTQYF

v_call: TRBV3-1
j_call: TRBJ2-1
clone_size: few
d_call: TRBD2
cdr3_nt: TGTGCCAGCAGCCCCCCAACTAGCGTCTACAATGAGCAGTTCTTC
cdr3_aa: CASSPPTSVYNEQFF

v_call: TRBV20-1
j_call: TRBJ2-1
clone_size: few
d_call: TRBD2
cdr3_nt: TGCAGTGCTAGAGGACTAGCGAGCTCCTACAATGAGCAGTTCTTC
cdr3_aa: CSARGLASSYNEQFF

v_call: TRBV4-1
j_call: TRBJ2-7
clone_size: NA
d_call: TRBD2
cdr3_nt: TGCGCCAGCAGCCAAGATAGGACTAGCGACTACGAGCAGTACTTC
cdr3_aa: CASSQDRTSDYEQYF

v_call: TRBV11-2
j_call: TRBJ2-3
clone_size: few
d_call: TRBD2
cdr3_nt: TGTGCCAGCAGCCCCTGGGGGACTAGCGGTCCTGGCACAGATACGCAGTATTTT
cdr3_aa: CASSPWGTSGPGTDTQYF

v_call: TRBV7-8
j_call: TRBJ2-6
clone_size: NA
d_call: NA
cdr3_nt: TGTGCCAGCAGCTTAGTTTGGTCGGCGGGGGCCAACGTCCTGACTTTC
cdr3_aa: CASSLVWSAGANVLTF

v_call: TRBV18
j_call: TRBJ1-2
clone_size: few
d_call: TRBD1
cdr3_nt: TGTGCCAGCTCACCCCGGGGGGACAGATGGGCCAGTGGCTACACCTTC
cdr3_aa: CASSPRGDRWASGYTF

v_call: TRBV28
j_call: TRBJ2-1
clone_size: NA
d_call: TRBD2
cdr3_nt: TGTGCCAGCAGCCCGTGGAGGCTAGCGGGAACCAATGAGCAGTTCTTC
cdr3_aa: CASSPWRLAGTNEQFF

v_call: TRBV7-2
j_call: TRBJ2-7
clone_size: NA
d_call: NA
cdr3_nt: TGTGCCAGCAGCCGACAGTCCTACGAGCAGTACTTC
cdr3_aa: CASSRQSYEQYF

v_call: TRBV7-9
j_call: TRBJ2-3
clone_size: many
d_call: NA
cdr3_nt: TGTGCCAGCAGTCAAAAGCTTTGGGCAACGACGCAGTATTTT
cdr3_aa: CASSQKLWATTQYF

v_call: TRBV10-3
j_call: TRBJ2-7
clone_size: few
d_call: NA
cdr3_nt: TGTGCCATCACCGGGGGGCTAGCGGATCCCTACGAGCAGTACTTC
cdr3_aa: CAITGGLADPYEQYF

v_call: TRBV7-2
j_call: TRBJ1-1
clone_size: few
d_call: NA
cdr3_nt: TGTGCCAGCAGGGCCGGGACGCCAAAAGCTTTCTTT
cdr3_aa: CASRAGTPKAFF

v_call: TRBV4-3
j_call: TRBJ2-1
clone_size: NA
d_call: TRBD2
cdr3_nt: TGCGCCAGCAGCCAAGATCAGGGCGGGAGGGCCCTTTATGAGCAGTTCTTC
cdr3_aa: CASSQDQGGRALYEQFF

v_call: TRBV29-1
j_call: TRBJ2-3
clone_size: NA
d_call: TRBD2
cdr3_nt: TGCAGCGTTGAAATGGCCGCGGGGGGAATCACAGATACGCAGTATTTT
cdr3_aa: CSVEMAAGGITDTQYF

v_call: TRBV6-1
j_call: TRBJ1-1
clone_size: NA
d_call: NA
cdr3_nt: TGTGCCAGCAGAGCAAACGGGGGTTGGACTGAAGCTTTCTTT
cdr3_aa: CASRANGGWTEAFF

v_call: TRBV7-9
j_call: TRBJ1-2
clone_size: NA
d_call: NA
cdr3_nt: TGTGCCAGCAGCGAAGGGACGGTGAGAAACTATGGCTACACCTTC
cdr3_aa: CASSEGTVRNYGYTF

v_call: TRBV12-3/TRBV12-4
j_call: TRBJ2-2
clone_size: NA
d_call: NA
cdr3_nt: TGTGCCAGCAGTTTCAGGGCCGGGGAGCTGTTTTTT
cdr3_aa: CASSFRAGELFF

v_call: TRBV4-3
j_call: TRBJ2-3
clone_size: many
d_call: TRBD2
cdr3_nt: TGCGCCAGCAGCCTCTCCCAAATACTAGCGGGAGGGGATACGCAGTATTTT
cdr3_aa: CASSLSQILAGGDTQYF

v_call: TRBV4-1
j_call: TRBJ1-2
clone_size: few
d_call: NA
cdr3_nt: TGCGCCAGCAGGCAAGAAAGGGGGGCCAACTATGGCTACACCTTC
cdr3_aa: CASRQERGANYGYTF

v_call: TRBV12-3/TRBV12-4
j_call: TRBJ1-1
clone_size: many
d_call: NA
cdr3_nt: TGTGCCAGCAGTTTGTCGGGGGGCACTGAAGCTTTCTTT
cdr3_aa: CASSLSGGTEAFF

v_call: TRBV14
j_call: TRBJ2-1
clone_size: NA
d_call: TRBD1
cdr3_nt: TGTGCCAGCAGCCACCGGGACAGGGGGCTCCATGAGCAGTTCTTC
cdr3_aa: CASSHRDRGLHEQFF

v_call: TRBV7-9
j_call: TRBJ1-6
clone_size: many
d_call: NA
cdr3_nt: TGTGCCAGCAGCTCACCCGAGATTGAGGGGTCACCCCTCCACTTT
cdr3_aa: CASSSPEIEGSPLHF

v_call: TRBV7-9
j_call: TRBJ1-6
clone_size: few
d_call: NA
cdr3_nt: TGTGCCAGCAGCGCCCCCCCTAATTCACCCCTCCACTTT
cdr3_aa: CASSAPPNSPLHF

v_call: TRBV20-1
j_call: TRBJ2-7
clone_size: many
d_call: NA
cdr3_nt: TGCAGTGCTAGGGGCAGGGCCTCCTACGAGCAGTACTTC
cdr3_aa: CSARGRASYEQYF

v_call: TRBV3-1
j_call: TRBJ2-2
clone_size: few
d_call: NA
cdr3_nt: TGTGCCAGCAGCCAACAGGATCACACCGGGGAGCTGTTTTTT
cdr3_aa: CASSQQDHTGELFF

v_call: TRBV11-2
j_call: TRBJ2-1
clone_size: few
d_call: NA
cdr3_nt: TGTGCCAGCAGCTTAAATGACGATTTGGTTATCACGGGTGAGCAGTTCTTC
cdr3_aa: CASSLNDDLVITGEQFF

v_call: TRBV7-9
j_call: TRBJ2-7
clone_size: NA
d_call: NA
cdr3_nt: TGTGCCAGCAGCTCCAGTCCCGGGAGCGAGCAGTACTTC
cdr3_aa: CASSSSPGSEQYF

v_call: TRBV4-3
j_call: TRBJ2-7
clone_size: NA
d_call: NA
cdr3_nt: TGCGCCAGCAGCCAAGGCCCCCGACGGGAGCAGTACTTC
cdr3_aa: CASSQGPRREQYF

v_call: TRBV11-2
j_call: TRBJ2-5
clone_size: few
d_call: NA
cdr3_nt: TGTGCCAGCAGCCAACTTCACAGGGTTGGAGAGACCCAGTACTTC
cdr3_aa: CASSQLHRVGETQYF

v_call: TRBV7-9
j_call: TRBJ2-7
clone_size: many
d_call: TRBD1
cdr3_nt: TGTGCCAGCAGCGACGGGACAGGGGAGTTCACCTACGAGCAGTACTTC
cdr3_aa: CASSDGTGEFTYEQYF

v_call: TRBV6-6
j_call: TRBJ2-7
clone_size: many
d_call: NA
cdr3_nt: TGTGCCAGCACCGGAGAAGCCTACGAGCAGTACTTC
cdr3_aa: CASTGEAYEQYF

v_call: TRBV7-8
j_call: TRBJ2-2
clone_size: many
d_call: TRBD1
cdr3_nt: TGTGCCAGCAGCAGGGACAGCACCGGGGAGCTGTTTTTT
cdr3_aa: CASSRDSTGELFF

v_call: TRBV4-2
j_call: TRBJ1-5
clone_size: many
d_call: NA
cdr3_nt: TGTGCCAGCAGCCAAGACACCGAAAATCAGCCCCAGCATTTT
cdr3_aa: CASSQDTENQPQHF

v_call: TRBV20-1
j_call: TRBJ2-3
clone_size: NA
d_call: TRBD1
cdr3_nt: TGCAGTGCCCCCGGACAGGGGGAAATCAAAGATACGCAGTATTTT
cdr3_aa: CSAPGQGEIKDTQYF

v_call: TRBV11-2
j_call: TRBJ2-3
clone_size: few
d_call: TRBD2
cdr3_nt: TGTGCCAGCAGCGCCGAAATAGCGGGGATATCCACAGATACGCAGTATTTT
cdr3_aa: CASSAEIAGISTDTQYF

v_call: TRBV2
j_call: TRBJ1-1
clone_size: NA
d_call: TRBD1
cdr3_nt: TGTGCCAGCAGTGCTACGGGACAGAGGTTCAACACTGAAGCTTTCTTT
cdr3_aa: CASSATGQRFNTEAFF

v_call: TRBV20-1
j_call: TRBJ2-7
clone_size: many
d_call: NA
cdr3_nt: TGCAGTGCTAGGCCCAGGGCTTCCTACGAGCAGTACTTC
cdr3_aa: CSARPRASYEQYF

v_call: TRBV20-1
j_call: TRBJ2-7
clone_size: NA
d_call: NA
cdr3_nt: TGCAGTGCTAGAGTGGACCTCGGGTTCGGCGAGCAGTACTTC
cdr3_aa: CSARVDLGFGEQYF

v_call: TRBV24-1
j_call: TRBJ2-1
clone_size: many
d_call: NA
cdr3_nt: TGTGCCACCAGCGACCGCCGGGACTACAATGAGCAGTTCTTC
cdr3_aa: CATSDRRDYNEQFF

v_call: TRBV20-1
j_call: TRBJ2-5
clone_size: NA
d_call: NA
cdr3_nt: TGCAGTGCTAGGGCTGTTTCCCAAGAGACCCAGTACTTC
cdr3_aa: CSARAVSQETQYF

v_call: TRBV7-9
j_call: TRBJ2-7
clone_size: NA
d_call: NA
cdr3_nt: TGTGCCAGCAGCCCGAACCTCGGGGCCTACGAGCAGTACTTC
cdr3_aa: CASSPNLGAYEQYF

v_call: TRBV7-9
j_call: TRBJ2-1
clone_size: many
d_call: NA
cdr3_nt: TGTGCCAGCAGCCCCCCCCGTGGGGGACCCTACAATGAGCAGTTCTTC
cdr3_aa: CASSPPRGGPYNEQFF

v_call: TRBV12-5
j_call: TRBJ2-3
clone_size: NA
d_call: NA
cdr3_nt: TGTGCTAGTGGTTTGGACAGAAACACAGATACGCAGTATTTT
cdr3_aa: CASGLDRNTDTQYF

v_call: TRBV6-2/TRBV6-3
j_call: TRBJ2-7
clone_size: few
d_call: NA
cdr3_nt: TGTGCCAGCAGTTACGGTCTGGGCGAGCAGTACTTC
cdr3_aa: CASSYGLGEQYF

v_call: TRBV5-6
j_call: TRBJ2-1
clone_size: few
d_call: NA
cdr3_nt: TGTGCCAGCAGCTATACGGACAGCCAGGATGAGCAGTTCTTC
cdr3_aa: CASSYTDSQDEQFF